Below are 23 T cell receptor beta chains sequenced from a single sample in a study of T cell repertoires in cytomegalovirus infection. TCRdb reanalysed the reads using MiXCR and keeps one entry per CDR3 protein. The data show more than 150,000 distinct CDR3 sequences, with roughly a quarter seen just once and about 10% held by the top ten. Sequenced material: PBMCs. The receptors originated from a human donor in good health (CMV status not recorded). Some clones in this sample may be carry-over from other donors' samples.

The chain has TRBV20-1 and TRBJ2-2, with D possibly TRBD2 on 6 matching bases. V was pared by 3 bases and J by 7 bases, with 12 bases between. The CDR3 is 13 amino acids. Per the germline V gene, CDR1 is DFQATT and CDR2 is SNEGSKA (reference sequence). This CDR3 reads CSARKEGIGELFF. CDR3 bases: TGCAGTGCTAGGAAGGAGGGGATCGGGGAGCTGTTTTTT.

In this sample, this clonotype turned up many times. The chain is built from TRBV6-2 or TRBV6-3 and TRBJ1-2; a weak D match, TRBD1 (5 bases). Germline values: CDR1 MNHEY, CDR2 SVGEGT. V gave up 4 bases and J gave up 4 bases, with 13 bases separating them. This CDR3 is built from 14 residues. This CDR3 reads CASSSRSGFYGYTF. The CDR3 bases are TGTGCCAGCAGTTCCCGATCAGGGTTCTATGGCTACACCTTC.

There are many counts of this clonotype. This chain connects TRBV7-3 to TRBJ2-3; D gene uncertain. CDR1 and CDR2 (germline): SGHTA, FQGTGA. Between the trimmed V and J ends, which lost 5 bases and 7 bases, there was a span of 22 bases. The CDR3 runs to 16 residues. In nucleotides, the CDR3 is TGTGCCAGCAGCCGATTCCCAAGCGCTTCAGGTTATACGCAGTATTTT. Encoded protein: CASSRFPSASGYTQYF.

This clonotype was seen more than once but under ten times. The chain is built from TRBV28 and TRBJ2-4; 9 bases match TRBD2. The germline gives CDR1 MDHEN, CDR2 SYDVKM. CDR3 length: 14 amino acids. The junction had 11 bases not matched to a gene; V was cut back by 8 bases and J by 9 bases. In DNA, the CDR3 is TGTGCCAGCGTCTCGGCGGGAGGGGACGGCATTCAGTACTTC. This encodes CASVSAGGDGIQYF.

V and J are TRBV28 and TRBJ2-1; 10 bases agree with TRBD2. This CDR3 spans 16 amino acids. Trimming removed 5 bases from V and 7 bases from J; junction bases left unmatched: 11. Germline CDR1 is MDHEN and CDR2 is SYDVKM. The DNA of the CDR3 is TGTGCCAGCAGTCCGCTAGCGGGAGTTCGGCAGAATGAGCAGTTCTTC. This sequence encodes CASSPLAGVRQNEQFF.

This clonotype came up many times. The rearrangement uses TRBV11-2 and TRBJ1-2, with D maybe TRBD1 (5 bases). The CDR3 covers 16 residues. Between the trimmed V and J ends, which lost 1 base and 1 base, there was a span of 13 bases. Germline V gene data show CDR1 as SGHAT and CDR2 as FQNNGV. Here the CDR3 DNA reads TGTGCCAGCAGCTTAGGTTCAGGGACCGATAACTATGGCTACACCTTC. Residues: CASSLGSGTDNYGYTF.

CDR3 amino acids: CASRGTPGQGSYGYTF. CDR3 DNA: TGTGCCAGCAGGGGAACTCCGGGACAGGGGAGTTATGGCTACACCTTC. V gene TRBV28 combines with J gene TRBJ1-2; 10 nucleotides align to TRBD1. V trimming: 6 bases; J trimming: 5 bases; junction bases outside the gene matches: 12. The CDR3 runs to 16 residues. Germline V gene sequence: CDR1 MDHEN, CDR2 SYDVKM.

The rearrangement joins TRBV28 to TRBJ2-1; tentatively, D is TRBD2 (6 bases). Germline assignment: CDR1 MDHEN and CDR2 SYDVKM. The CDR3 totals 11 residues. Trimming shortened V by 10 bases and J by 6 bases, and 10 bases separated the two germline ends. CDR3 DNA: TGTGCCATCCACGGGGGCAATGAGCAGTTCTTC. This codes for CAIHGGNEQFF.

The chain is built from TRBV5-1 and TRBJ2-1, with D unresolved. The CDR3 consists of 16 residues. Deletions cut 0 bases from V and 0 bases from J, with 10 bases between. The V gene's germline CDR1 is SGHRS and CDR2 YFSETQ. The CDR3 region is CASSLGRPSSYNEQFF. The CDR3 region has the DNA TGCGCCAGCAGCTTGGGTCGCCCGAGCTCCTACAATGAGCAGTTCTTC.

This clonotype was seen a few times. The CDR3 DNA follows: TGTGCCAGCAGTACGCCGACCGGGTATAATTCACCCCTCCACTTT. It encodes CASSTPTGYNSPLHF. V gene TRBV27 combines with J gene TRBJ1-6; D gene unclear. This CDR3 is built from 15 residues. Germline CDR1 is MNHEY and CDR2 is SMNVEV (reference sequence). The V end was cut by 5 bases, the J end by 4 bases, with 12 bases between.

In this sample, this clonotype turned up a few times. V gene TRBV2 combines with J gene TRBJ2-5; 12 bases are a match to TRBD2. The V segment lost 5 bases and the J segment 4 bases; nucleotides outside the gene matches: 8. Germline V gene data show CDR1 as SNHLY and CDR2 as FYNNEI. The CDR3 consists of 16 residues. CDR3 DNA: TGTGCCAGCAGTCAGTTACTAGCGGGAGGCGGAGAGACCCAGTACTTC. Translation: CASSQLLAGGGETQYF.

A few counts support this clonotype. The V and J genes are TRBV5-8 and TRBJ2-7, with 12 bases that match TRBD2. CDR3 length: 14 amino acids. With V trimmed by 1 base and J by 7 bases, 3 bases remained unmatched. Germline CDR1 and CDR2: SGHTS and YDEGEE. The CDR3 region has the DNA TGTGCCAGCAGCTTGCTAGCGGGGGGGCGAGAGCAGTACTTC. Protein: CASSLLAGGREQYF. Drawing the rest from reference TRBV5-8 and TRBJ2-7, the complete variable domain is EAGVTQSPTHLIKTRGQQATLRCSPISGHTSVYWYQQALGLGLQFLLWYDEGEERNRGNFPPRFSGRQFPNYSSELNVNALELEDSALYLCASSLLAGGREQYFGPGTRLTVT.

The chain is built from TRBV28 and TRBJ2-5; D is perhaps TRBD2 (5 bases). CDR1 is MDHEN, CDR2 SYDVKM, per germline. The CDR3 runs to 13 residues. V gave up 6 bases and J gave up 7 bases, with 15 bases separating them. CDR3 nucleotides: TGTGCCAGCAGCCCCGGGATCGGAGGGACCCAGTACTTC. This sequence encodes CASSPGIGGTQYF.

This clonotype was detected a few times. V is TRBV27 and J is TRBJ2-1; 10 bases map to TRBD1. J lost 6 bases, V lost 1 base, and 3 bases had no gene match. Germline-derived CDR1 and CDR2 are MNHEY and SMNVEV (reference sequence). CDR3 length: 15 residues. CDR3 DNA sequence: TGTGCCAGCAGTTTATTACGGACAGGGGGCAATGAGCAGTTCTTC. It encodes CASSLLRTGGNEQFF.

Only a few counts were recorded for this clonotype. The V and J genes are TRBV12-3 or TRBV12-4 and TRBJ2-3, with TRBD1 as a possible D gene (6 bases). Trimming cost V 3 bases and J 5 bases, with 15 bases left between them. This CDR3 comprises 15 residues. The CDR3: CASSFGAQGGDTQYF. DNA for the CDR3: TGTGCCAGCAGTTTCGGGGCACAGGGCGGAGATACGCAGTATTTT.

This clonotype showed up just a few times. The chain employs TRBV19 and TRBJ2-1; D perhaps matches TRBD2 (5 bases). Germline CDR1 reads LNHDA; CDR2 reads SQIVND (reference sequence). Trimming left V 3 bases short and J 6 bases short, with 12 bases between. This CDR3 contains 14 residues. The CDR3 protein is CASSIGDYLNEQFF. For the CDR3, the DNA is TGTGCCAGTAGTATCGGAGACTACCTCAATGAGCAGTTCTTC.

In this sample, this clonotype turned up many times. The chain carries TRBV7-2 and TRBJ2-5; 7 bases line up with TRBD1. Germline lookup yields CDR1 SGHTA and CDR2 FQGNSA. This CDR3 has 12 residues. V was pared by 5 bases and J by 9 bases, with 6 bases of the junction left unmatched. In nucleotides, the CDR3 is TGTGCCAGCAGCCGCTACCAGGGGGCCCAGTACTTC. It is translated as CASSRYQGAQYF.

This clonotype was seen only a few times. The chain carries TRBV7-9 and TRBJ1-2, with 9 positions matching TRBD1. Germline-derived CDR1 and CDR2 are SEHNR and FQNEAQ (reference sequence). CDR3 length: 15 residues. V trimming: 1 base; J trimming: 6 bases; junction bases outside the gene matches: 6. The CDR3 protein is CASSLVADRGHGYTF. The CDR3 coding sequence is TGTGCCAGCAGCTTAGTAGCGGACAGGGGTCATGGCTACACCTTC.

This clonotype was recorded at least ten times. V usage is TRBV11-2 and J usage is TRBJ2-7; 7 bases map to TRBD2. Germline trimming cut 6 bases from V and 2 bases from J; bases unmatched to any gene: 7. Germline-derived CDR1 and CDR2 are SGHAT and FQNNGV. The CDR3 has 14 residues. The CDR3 nucleotides read TGTGCCAGCAGATCCCAGCGGGGCCCCTACGAGCAGTACTTC. Translation gives CASRSQRGPYEQYF.

This clonotype was detected ten times or more. The rearrangement uses TRBV7-6 and TRBJ1-6; 8 nucleotides agree with TRBD1. Germline V CDR1 and CDR2: SGHVS, FNYEAQ. The ends lost 5 bases at V and 7 bases at J; junction bases unmatched: 7. The CDR3 is made up of 15 amino acids. The DNA for the CDR3 is TGTGCCAGCAGCGCCCAGGGGGCTTTGAATTCACCCCTCCACTTT. It translates to CASSAQGALNSPLHF.

This clonotype was detected only a few times. V usage is TRBV28 and J usage is TRBJ2-3; perhaps TRBD1 as D (5 bases). CDR1 and CDR2 from the germline V gene are MDHEN and SYDVKM. The V gene lost 10 bases and the J gene lost 4 bases, with 12 bases spanning the gap. The CDR3 is 12 residues long. In DNA, the CDR3 is TGTGCCACCCGGCCAGGGCCAGATACGCAGTATTTT. Protein: CATRPGPDTQYF.

The chain links TRBV29-1 to TRBJ2-1; D remains ambiguous. Germline loops: CDR1 SQVTM, CDR2 ANQGSEA. Trimming removed 6 bases at V and 5 bases at J, with 17 bases between. This CDR3 has 14 amino acids. CDR3 sequence (DNA): TGCAGCGTAGCAGCCCTATTGGTCAACAATGAGCAGTTCTTC. This sequence encodes CSVAALLVNNEQFF.

In this sample, this clonotype turned up a few times. The chain recombines TRBV19 with TRBJ2-7; D might be TRBD2 (6 bases). Trimming cost V 5 bases and J 5 bases, with 19 bases left between them. This CDR3 comprises 15 residues. Germline CDR1 is LNHDA and CDR2 is SQIVND (reference sequence). The CDR3 DNA reads TGTGCCAGTAGTGTCGGGGGAGTGGAACTACACGAGCAGTACTTC. Encoded protein: CASSVGGVELHEQYF.